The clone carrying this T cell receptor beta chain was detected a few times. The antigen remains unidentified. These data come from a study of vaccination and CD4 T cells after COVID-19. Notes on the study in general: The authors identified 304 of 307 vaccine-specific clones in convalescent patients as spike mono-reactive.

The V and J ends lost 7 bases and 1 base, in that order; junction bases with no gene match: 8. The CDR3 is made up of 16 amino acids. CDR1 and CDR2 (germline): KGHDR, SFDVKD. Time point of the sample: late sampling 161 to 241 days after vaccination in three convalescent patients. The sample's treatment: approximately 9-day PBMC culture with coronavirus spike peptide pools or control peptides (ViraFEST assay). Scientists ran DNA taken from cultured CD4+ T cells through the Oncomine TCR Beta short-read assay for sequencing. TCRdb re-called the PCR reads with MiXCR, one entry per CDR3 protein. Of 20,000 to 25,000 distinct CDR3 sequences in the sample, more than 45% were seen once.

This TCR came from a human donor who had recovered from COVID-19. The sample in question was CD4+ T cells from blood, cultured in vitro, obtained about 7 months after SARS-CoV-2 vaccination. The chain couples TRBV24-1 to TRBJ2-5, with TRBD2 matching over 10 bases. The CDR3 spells CATRTSGQPPQETQYF. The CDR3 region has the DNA TGTGCCACCAGGACTAGCGGGCAGCCACCCCAAGAGACCCAGTACTTC.